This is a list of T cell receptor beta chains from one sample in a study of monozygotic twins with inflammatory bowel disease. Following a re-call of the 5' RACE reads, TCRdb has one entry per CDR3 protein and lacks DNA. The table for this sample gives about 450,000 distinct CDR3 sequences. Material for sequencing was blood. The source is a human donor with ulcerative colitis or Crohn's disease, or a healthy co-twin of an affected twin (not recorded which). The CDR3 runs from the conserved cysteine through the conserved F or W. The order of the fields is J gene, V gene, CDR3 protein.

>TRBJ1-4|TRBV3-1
CASSQWRDEKLFF
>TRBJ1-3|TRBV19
CARFPGQGVDTIYF
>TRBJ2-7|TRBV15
CATSTMDRVYEQYF
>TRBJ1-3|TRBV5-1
CASSLGTGAGNTIYF
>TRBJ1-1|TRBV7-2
CASSYRGGYTEAFF
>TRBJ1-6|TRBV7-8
CASSLDQGQASPLHF
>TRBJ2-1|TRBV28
CASSFGRNEQFF
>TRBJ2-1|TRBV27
CASSLARGGNNEQFF
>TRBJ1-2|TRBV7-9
CASSLSTGNYGYTF
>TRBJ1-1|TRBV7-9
CASSSPGGTEAFF
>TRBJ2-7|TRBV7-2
CASSLSDWPYEQYF
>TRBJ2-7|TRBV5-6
CASTRTDSYEQYF
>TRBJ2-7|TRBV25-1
CASSDPRGTGGYEQYF
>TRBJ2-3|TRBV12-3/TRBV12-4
CASRFAGLSYF
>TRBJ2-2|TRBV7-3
CASSLLAGDDGELFF
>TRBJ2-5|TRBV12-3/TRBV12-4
CASSFGGWETQYF
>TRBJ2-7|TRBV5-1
CASSPERGEQYF
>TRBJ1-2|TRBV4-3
CASSLYREDGYGYTF
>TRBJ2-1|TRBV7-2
CASSSPGQTYNEQFF
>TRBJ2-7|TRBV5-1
CASSAHGQPYEQYF
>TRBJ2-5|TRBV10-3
CAIRGQSGETQYF
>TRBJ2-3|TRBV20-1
CSALAGGNTDTQYF
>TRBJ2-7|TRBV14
CASSQAQGFNEQYF
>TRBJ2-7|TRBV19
CASSIQAGSWYEQYF
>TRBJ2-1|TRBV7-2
CASSFSGGPQFF